These 4 T cell receptor beta chains came from one sample sequenced in a study of blood T cell repertoires in COVID-19. The protocol was immunoSEQ multiplex PCR, while the TCRdb copy is restricted to in-frame clones and leaves out a portion. The sample holds 90,000 to 100,000 clones, 80% to 90% seen once. Input material: peripheral blood. These receptors were taken from a man aged 45-60 years with COVID-19, enrolled during active disease.

The J gene is TRBJ2-1, the V gene TRBV2, with unresolved D. Germline values: CDR1 SNHLY, CDR2 FYNNEI. Trimming removed 3 bases from V and 0 bases from J, with 9 bases in between. This CDR3 has 15 residues. Here the CDR3 reads CASSEPGSSYNEQFF. CDR3 DNA: TGTGCCAGCAGTGAGCCAGGAAGCTCCTACAATGAGCAGTTCTTC.

The rearrangement uses TRBV5-5 and TRBJ2-7; maybe TRBD1 (5 bases). V lost 4 bases and J 1 base, leaving 9 bases between the germline ends. CDR1 and CDR2 (germline): SGHKS, YYEKEE (reference sequence). CDR3 length equals 13 residues. This CDR3 reads CASSLWTSYEQYF. The CDR3 bases are TGTGCCAGCAGCCTATGGACATCCTACGAGCAGTACTTC.

This chain joins TRBV29-1 and TRBJ1-2, with 11 bases lining up with TRBD1. CDR3 size: 12 residues. Germline CDR1 and CDR2: SQVTM and ANQGSEA. Trimming took 7 bases from V and 7 from J; bases not matched to a gene: 5. The CDR3 region has the DNA TGCAGCGCACGGACAGGGGGCAGTGGCTACACCTTC. This gives the protein CSARTGGSGYTF.

The table lists this clone with a count of one. The V and J genes are TRBV7-9 and TRBJ1-4; TRBD1 agrees at 7 bases. Germline CDR1 and CDR2: SEHNR and FQNEAQ (reference sequence). V lost 5 bases and J lost 5; bases outside the gene matches: 5. The CDR3 is 14 amino acids. This CDR3 is CASSLGTENEKLFF. The CDR3 DNA sequence: TGTGCCAGCAGCCTCGGGACAGAGAATGAAAAACTGTTTTTT.